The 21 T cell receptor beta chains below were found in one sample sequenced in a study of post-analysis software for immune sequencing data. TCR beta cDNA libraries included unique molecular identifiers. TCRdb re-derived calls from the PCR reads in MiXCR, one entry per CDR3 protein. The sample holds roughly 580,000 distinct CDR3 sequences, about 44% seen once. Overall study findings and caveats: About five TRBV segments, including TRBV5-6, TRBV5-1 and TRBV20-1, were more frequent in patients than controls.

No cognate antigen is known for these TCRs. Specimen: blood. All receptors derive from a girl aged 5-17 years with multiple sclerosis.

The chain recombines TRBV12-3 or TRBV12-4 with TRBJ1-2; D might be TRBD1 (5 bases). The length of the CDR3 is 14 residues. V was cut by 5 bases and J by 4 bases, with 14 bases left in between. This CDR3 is CASSLGRGGYGYTF. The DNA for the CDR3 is TGTGCCAGCAGTCTAGGGAGGGGTGGCTATGGCTACACCTTC.

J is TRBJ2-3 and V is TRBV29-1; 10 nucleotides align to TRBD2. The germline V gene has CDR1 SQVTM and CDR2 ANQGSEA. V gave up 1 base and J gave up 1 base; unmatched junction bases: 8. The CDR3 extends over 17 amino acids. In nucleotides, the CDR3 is TGCAGCGTTGAAGGGGGTCCCGGGACTAGCGGCACAGATACGCAGTATTTT. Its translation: CSVEGGPGTSGTDTQYF.

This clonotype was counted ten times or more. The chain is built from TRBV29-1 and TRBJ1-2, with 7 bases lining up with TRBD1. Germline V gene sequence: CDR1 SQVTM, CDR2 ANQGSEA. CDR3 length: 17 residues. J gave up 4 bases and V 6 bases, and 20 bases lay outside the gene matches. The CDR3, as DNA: TGCAGCGTCGTAACTCTGACCCGACAGGGAGGGAGCTATGGCTACACCTTC. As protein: CSVVTLTRQGGSYGYTF. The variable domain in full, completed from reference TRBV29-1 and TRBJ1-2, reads SAVISQKPSRDICQRGTSLTIQCQVDSQVTMMFWYRQQPGQSLTLIATANQGSEATYESGFVIDKFPISRPNLTFSTLTVSNMSPEDSSIYLCSVVTLTRQGGSYGYTFGSGTRLTVV.

This chain's CDR3 is CASSLTVLVDTQYF. The CDR3 nucleotides read TGTGCCAGCAGCCTCACCGTCCTAGTCGATACGCAGTATTTT. The J gene is TRBJ2-3, the V gene TRBV11-3, with D uncertain. The CDR3 is 14 amino acids. Germline values: CDR1 SGHNT, CDR2 YENEEA. Trimming removed 5 bases from V and 6 bases from J, with 15 bases in between.

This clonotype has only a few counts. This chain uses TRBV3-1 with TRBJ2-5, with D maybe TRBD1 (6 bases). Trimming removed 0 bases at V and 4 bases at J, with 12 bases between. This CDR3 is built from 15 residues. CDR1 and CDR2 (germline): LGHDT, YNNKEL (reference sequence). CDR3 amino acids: CASSQDKGERETQYF. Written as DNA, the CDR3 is TGTGCCAGCAGCCAAGATAAGGGGGAGCGAGAGACCCAGTACTTC.

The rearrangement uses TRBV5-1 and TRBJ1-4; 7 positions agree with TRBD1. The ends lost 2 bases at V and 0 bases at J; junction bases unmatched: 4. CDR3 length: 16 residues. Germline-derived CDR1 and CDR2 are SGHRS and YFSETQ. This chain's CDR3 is CASSFGTVATNEKLFF. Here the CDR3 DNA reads TGCGCCAGCAGCTTCGGGACAGTCGCAACTAATGAAAAACTGTTTTTT. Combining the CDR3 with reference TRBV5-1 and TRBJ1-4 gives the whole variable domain KAGVTQTPRYLIKTRGQQVTLSCSPISGHRSVSWYQQTPGQGLQFLFEYFSETQRNKGNFPGRFSGRQFSNSRSEMNVSTLELGDSALYLCASSFGTVATNEKLFFGSGTQLSVL.

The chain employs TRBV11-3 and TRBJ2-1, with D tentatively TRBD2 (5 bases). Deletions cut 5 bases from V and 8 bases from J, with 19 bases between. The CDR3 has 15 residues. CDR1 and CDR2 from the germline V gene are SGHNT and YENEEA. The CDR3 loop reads CASSHRTSYGHEQFF. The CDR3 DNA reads TGTGCCAGCAGCCACCGGACTTCATATGGCCATGAGCAGTTCTTC.

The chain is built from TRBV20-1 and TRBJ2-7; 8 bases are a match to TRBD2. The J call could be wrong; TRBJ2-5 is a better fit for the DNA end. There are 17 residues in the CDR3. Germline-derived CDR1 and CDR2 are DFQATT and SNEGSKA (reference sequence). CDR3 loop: CSAQGAEGAGALKTQYF. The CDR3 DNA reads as TGCAGTGCCCAGGGCGCTGAAGGAGCGGGGGCGTTAAAGACCCAGTACTTC.

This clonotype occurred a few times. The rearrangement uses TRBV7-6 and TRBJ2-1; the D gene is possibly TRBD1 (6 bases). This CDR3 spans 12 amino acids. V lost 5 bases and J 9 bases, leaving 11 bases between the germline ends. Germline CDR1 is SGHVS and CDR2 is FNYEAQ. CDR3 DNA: TGTGCCAGCAGCGCTACAGGGATTGAGCAGTTCTTC. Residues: CASSATGIEQFF.

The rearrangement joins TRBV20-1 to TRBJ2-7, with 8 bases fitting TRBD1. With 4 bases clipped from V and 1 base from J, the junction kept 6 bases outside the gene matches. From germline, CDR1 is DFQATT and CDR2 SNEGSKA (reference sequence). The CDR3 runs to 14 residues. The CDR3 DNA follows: TGCAGTGCTATGGCCGGGACAGGTTCCTACGAGCAGTACTTC. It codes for CSAMAGTGSYEQYF.

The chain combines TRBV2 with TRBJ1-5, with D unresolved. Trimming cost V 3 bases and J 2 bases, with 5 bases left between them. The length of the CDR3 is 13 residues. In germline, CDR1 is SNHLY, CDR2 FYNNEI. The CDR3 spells CASSEGRNQPQHF. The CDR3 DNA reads TGTGCCAGCAGTGAGGGTCGCAATCAGCCCCAGCATTTT.

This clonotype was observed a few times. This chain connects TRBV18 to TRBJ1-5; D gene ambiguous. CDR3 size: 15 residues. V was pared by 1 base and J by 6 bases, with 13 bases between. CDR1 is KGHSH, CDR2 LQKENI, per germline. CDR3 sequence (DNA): TGTGCCAGCTCACCACTTCCCCCGACGGGTCAGCCCCAGCATTTT. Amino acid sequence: CASSPLPPTGQPQHF.

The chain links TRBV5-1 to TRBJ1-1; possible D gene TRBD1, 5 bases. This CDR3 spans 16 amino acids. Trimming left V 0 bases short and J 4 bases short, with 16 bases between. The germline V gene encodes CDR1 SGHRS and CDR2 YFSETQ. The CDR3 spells CASSLEYQGGSTEAFF. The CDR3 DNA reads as TGCGCCAGCAGCTTGGAGTATCAGGGAGGGTCCACTGAAGCTTTCTTT. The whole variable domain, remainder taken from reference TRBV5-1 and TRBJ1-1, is KAGVTQTPRYLIKTRGQQVTLSCSPISGHRSVSWYQQTPGQGLQFLFEYFSETQRNKGNFPGRFSGRQFSNSRSEMNVSTLELGDSALYLCASSLEYQGGSTEAFFGQGTRLTVV.

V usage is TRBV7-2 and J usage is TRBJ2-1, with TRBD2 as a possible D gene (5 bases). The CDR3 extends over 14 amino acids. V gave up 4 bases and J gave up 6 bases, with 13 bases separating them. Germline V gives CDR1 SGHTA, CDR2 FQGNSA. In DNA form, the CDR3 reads TGTGCCAGCAGCTACGGGTCGACTATCAATGAGCAGTTCTTC. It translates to CASSYGSTINEQFF.

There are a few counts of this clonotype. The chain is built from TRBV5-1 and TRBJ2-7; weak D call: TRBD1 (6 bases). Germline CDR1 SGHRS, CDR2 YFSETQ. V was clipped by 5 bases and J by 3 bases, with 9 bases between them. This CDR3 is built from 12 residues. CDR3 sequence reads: CASREGGYEQYF. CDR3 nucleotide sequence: TGCGCCAGCAGGGAAGGGGGCTACGAGCAGTACTTC.

The CDR3 spells CASTSAPLYQPQHF. CDR3 DNA sequence: TGTGCCAGCACCTCGGCTCCCCTTTATCAGCCCCAGCATTTT. The V call is TRBV12-3 or TRBV12-4, the J call TRBJ1-5, with no clear D. This CDR3 is built from 14 residues. V lost 7 bases to trimming and J lost 5 bases, with 15 bases between them.

The CDR3 here is CASSFWGGESSYEQYF. Here the CDR3 DNA reads TGTGCCAGCAGCTTTTGGGGGGGCGAGAGCTCCTACGAGCAGTACTTC. The chain has TRBV7-9 and TRBJ2-7, with D maybe TRBD2 (7 bases). The germline V and J ends were trimmed by 3 bases and 0 bases, with 15 bases remaining between them. This CDR3 spans 16 amino acids. The germline V gene has CDR1 SEHNR and CDR2 FQNEAQ (reference sequence).

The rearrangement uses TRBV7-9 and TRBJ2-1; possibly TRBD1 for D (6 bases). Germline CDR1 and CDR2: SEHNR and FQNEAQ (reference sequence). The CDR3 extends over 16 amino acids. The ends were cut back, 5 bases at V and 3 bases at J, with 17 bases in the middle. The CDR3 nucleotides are TGTGCCAGCAGCCCCAGGGGTAGGGGTTTCTACAATGAGCAGTTCTTC. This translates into CASSPRGRGFYNEQFF.

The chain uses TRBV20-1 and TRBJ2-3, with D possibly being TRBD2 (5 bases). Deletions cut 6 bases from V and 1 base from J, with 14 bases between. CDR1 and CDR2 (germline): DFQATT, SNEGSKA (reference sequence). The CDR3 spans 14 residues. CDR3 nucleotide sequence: TGCAGTGCCACCGGACTTGTGCGCACAGATACGCAGTATTTT. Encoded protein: CSATGLVRTDTQYF.

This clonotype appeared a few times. CDR3 sequence: CASSKRGQPEHEAFF. CDR3 in DNA: TGCGCCAGCAGCAAACGGGGACAGCCAGAGCACGAAGCTTTCTTT. The chain links TRBV5-1 to TRBJ1-1; the match to TRBD1 covers 7 bases. The germline CDR1 and CDR2 sequences are SGHRS and YFSETQ. CDR3 length: 15 amino acids. The V gene end was trimmed by 4 bases and the J gene end by 8 bases; junction bases not matched to a gene: 14.

The CDR3, as DNA: TGTGCCAGCAGCTCCGGTGGAACAGGGGGCAACGAGCAGTACTTC. Protein: CASSSGGTGGNEQYF. The chain is built from TRBV11-3 and TRBJ2-5, with TRBD1 identical over 9 bases. The end of the DNA is better explained by TRBJ2-7, so the J call may be wrong. The CDR3 is made up of 15 amino acids. Germline values: CDR1 SGHNT, CDR2 YENEEA.